This TCR beta chain came from a study of T cell repertoires in aging, cancer and after chemotherapy. At the level of the study: About 8.8 million TCR reads were in the whole dataset. Study-wide points: These repertoire data do not allow conclusions about immunological memory after chemotherapy. Age-matched healthy donors had significantly more diverse, less clonal blood TCR repertoires than untreated cancer patients.

Multiplex touch-down PCR with TRB-A/B primers amplified rearranged V-D-J TRB sequences. TCRdb called the multiplex PCR reads again in MiXCR, with one record for every CDR3 protein. The table records some 5,000 distinct CDR3 sequences, about a quarter of them present only once. TCR beta rearrangements were amplified from peripheral blood genomic DNA. The CDR3 extends over 13 amino acids. Looked up from germline, CDR1 is SGHDT and CDR2 is YYEEEE. Trimming pared 0 bases from V and 4 bases from J, leaving 5 bases between. This clonotype is medium-sized (0.01 to 0.1%) in the sample. Its matching antigen is unknown.

This clonotype was obtained from a human donor with a blood cancer. The chain links TRBV5-6 to TRBJ2-1; D not resolved. Sequencing input: blood. In DNA, the CDR3 is TGTGCCAGCAGCTTGGTGGGTTACAATGAGCAGTTCTTC. Residues: CASSLVGYNEQFF. Looking up the rest from reference TRBV5-6 and TRBJ2-1 gives the full variable domain: DAGVTQSPTHLIKTRGQQVTLRCSPKSGHDTVSWYQQALGQGPQFIFQYYEEEERQRGNFPDRFSGHQFPNYSSELNVNALLLGDSALYLCASSLVGYNEQFFGPGTRLTVL.